A selection of T cell receptor beta chains follows, all from one sample in a study of control samples from healthy donors and cancer patients. The protocol was immunoSEQ multiplex PCR, while the TCRdb copy is restricted to in-frame clones and leaves out a portion. The data hold 70,000 to 75,000 clones, with about 94% observed a single time. The sample consisted of blood. The source is a woman younger than 45 in good health. The CDR3 runs from the conserved cysteine through the conserved F or W. D genes are given only for firm matches. A row's size may be missing; if present it is once, few, many or a size class.

V	size	D	J	CDR3
TRBV5-1	.	.	TRBJ1-5	CASTPPRGSNQPQHF
TRBV11-3	.	.	TRBJ1-2	CASSLGLGGYTF
TRBV24-1	once	TRBD1	TRBJ2-1	CATKGTGDEQFF
TRBV7-3	.	.	TRBJ2-3	CASSLRPSSEQTLDGTDTQYF
TRBV10-3	.	TRBD1	TRBJ1-5	CAISGSSGGSYNQPQHF
TRBV30	.	.	TRBJ2-2	CAWSSPGELFF
TRBV4-1	.	TRBD2	TRBJ2-3	CASSHSLAGGTDTQYF
TRBV11-2	once	.	TRBJ2-2	CASSFLTTGELFF
TRBV11-2	.	.	TRBJ2-1	CASSLDLTRQEQFF
TRBV7-9	.	TRBD1	TRBJ1-4	CASSPRDSPEKLFF
TRBV6-5	.	TRBD1	TRBJ1-2	CASRKPQGSRYTF
TRBV21-1	.	.	TRBJ2-7	CASRMRGGCVDEQYF
TRBV7-3	.	.	TRBJ2-2	CASSQKLGAGELFF
TRBV5-8	.	.	TRBJ2-1	CASSRRGVYNEQFF
TRBV5-1	.	TRBD1	TRBJ1-1	CASSLGQGKGEAFF
TRBV2	.	TRBD1	TRBJ2-7	CASSGTGTYEQYF
TRBV18	.	.	TRBJ1-4	CASSPPSATNEKLFF
TRBV28	.	TRBD2	TRBJ2-5	CASSSSTSGGRETQYF
TRBV27	.	TRBD1	TRBJ1-2	CASGSTGGGGYTF
TRBV9	.	.	TRBJ2-3	CASSVVGADTQYF
TRBV7-2	.	TRBD2	TRBJ2-3	CASSPGLASTDTQYF
TRBV28	.	.	TRBJ1-3	CASSPSRSGNTIYF